A selection of T cell receptor beta chains follows, all from one sample in a study of blood T cell repertoires in COVID-19. Profiling relied on immunoSEQ multiplex PCR, and the TCRdb table lists in-frame clones only, not all of them. This sample has more than 85,000 clones, with less than 85% found just once. Sequenced input: peripheral blood. The receptors here all came from an elderly woman with acute or convalescent COVID-19. Both conserved end residues are part of each CDR3. A D gene is named only where the DNA matches it firmly. Clone size appears in some rows only: once, few, many, or a class for an expanded clone.

d_gene,v_gene,abundance,j_gene,CDR3aa,CDR3nt
-,TRBV25-1,-,TRBJ1-2,CASSGSNTNYGYTF,TGTGCCAGCAGTGGATCCAACACTAACTATGGCTACACCTTC
-,TRBV28,once,TRBJ2-4,CASRQLNKNIQYF,TGTGCCAGCAGGCAACTGAACAAAAACATTCAGTACTTC
TRBD1,TRBV5-4,-,TRBJ2-7,CASSLSTGSSYEQYF,TGTGCCAGCAGCTTATCGACAGGGAGCTCCTACGAGCAGTACTTC
-,TRBV3-1/TRBV3-2,once,TRBJ1-6,CASSSTPGANSPLHF,TGTGCCAGCAGCAGCACTCCAGGGGCCAATTCACCCCTCCACTTT
-,TRBV23-1,-,TRBJ2-3,CARVSVPRTDTQYF,TGCGCCAGGGTTTCGGTGCCCCGAACAGATACGCAGTATTTT
TRBD2,TRBV11-3,-,TRBJ2-1,CASTGGAYNEQFF,TGTGCCAGCACTGGGGGGGCCTACAATGAGCAGTTCTTC
TRBD2,TRBV5-6,once,TRBJ2-1,CASSYRAGGGNEQFF,TGTGCCAGCAGCTATCGAGCGGGAGGGGGAAATGAGCAGTTCTTC
-,TRBV7-2,-,TRBJ1-2,CASSFAHYGYTF,TGTGCCAGCAGCTTTGCGCACTATGGCTACACCTTC
-,TRBV5-1,-,TRBJ2-5,CASSWASQETQYF,TGCGCCAGCAGCTGGGCCTCACAAGAGACCCAGTACTTC
-,TRBV19,-,TRBJ1-1,CASSPPRIVNTEAFF,TGTGCCAGTAGTCCCCCCAGGATCGTGAACACTGAAGCTTTCTTT
-,TRBV18,few,TRBJ2-2,CASSTTTGGAGELFF,TGTGCCAGCTCAACAACAACAGGGGGGGCCGGGGAGCTGTTTTTT